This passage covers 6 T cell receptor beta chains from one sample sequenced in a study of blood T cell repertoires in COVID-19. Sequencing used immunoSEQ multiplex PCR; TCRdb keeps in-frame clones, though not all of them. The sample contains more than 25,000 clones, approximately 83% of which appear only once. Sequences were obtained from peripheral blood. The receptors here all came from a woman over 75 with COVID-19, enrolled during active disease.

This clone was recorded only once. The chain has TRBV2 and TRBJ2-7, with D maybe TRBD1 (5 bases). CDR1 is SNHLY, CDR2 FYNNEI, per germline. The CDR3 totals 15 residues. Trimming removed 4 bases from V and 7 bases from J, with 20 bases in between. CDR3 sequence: CASSGSRAFRREQYF. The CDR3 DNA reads TGTGCCAGCAGTGGTAGCAGGGCTTTCCGCCGGGAGCAGTACTTC.

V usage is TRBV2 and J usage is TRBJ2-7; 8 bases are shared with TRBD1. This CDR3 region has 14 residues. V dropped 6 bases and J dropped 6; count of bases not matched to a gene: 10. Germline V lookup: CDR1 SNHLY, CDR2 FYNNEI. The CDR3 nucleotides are TGTGCCAGCAGCGACCCCAGGGGGCTACGCGAGCAGTACTTC. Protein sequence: CASSDPRGLREQYF.

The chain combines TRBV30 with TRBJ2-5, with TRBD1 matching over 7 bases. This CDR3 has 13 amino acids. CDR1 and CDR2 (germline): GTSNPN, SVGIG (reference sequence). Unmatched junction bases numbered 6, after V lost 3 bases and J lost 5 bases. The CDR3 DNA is TGTGCCTGGAGGGTAGGGGGCGCGGAGACCCAGTACTTC. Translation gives CAWRVGGAETQYF.

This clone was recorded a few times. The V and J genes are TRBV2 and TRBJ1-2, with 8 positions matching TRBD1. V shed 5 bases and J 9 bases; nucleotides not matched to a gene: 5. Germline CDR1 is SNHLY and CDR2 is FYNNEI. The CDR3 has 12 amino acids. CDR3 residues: CASSTTGASYTF. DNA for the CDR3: TGTGCCAGCAGTACGACAGGGGCTAGCTACACCTTC.

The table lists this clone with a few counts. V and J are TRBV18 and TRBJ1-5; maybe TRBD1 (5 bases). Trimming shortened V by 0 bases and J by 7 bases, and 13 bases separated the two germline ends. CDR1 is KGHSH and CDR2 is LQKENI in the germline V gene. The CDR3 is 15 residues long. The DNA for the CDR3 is TGTGCCAGCTCACCACCGTCGGGGGGAGGGCAGCCCCAGCATTTT. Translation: CASSPPSGGGQPQHF.

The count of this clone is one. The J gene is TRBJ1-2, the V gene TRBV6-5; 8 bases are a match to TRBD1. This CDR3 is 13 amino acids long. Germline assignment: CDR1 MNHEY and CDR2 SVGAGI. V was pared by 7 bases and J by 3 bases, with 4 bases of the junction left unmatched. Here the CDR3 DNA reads TGTGCCAGCATGGGGGGACAGGACTATGGCTACACCTTC. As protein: CASMGGQDYGYTF.